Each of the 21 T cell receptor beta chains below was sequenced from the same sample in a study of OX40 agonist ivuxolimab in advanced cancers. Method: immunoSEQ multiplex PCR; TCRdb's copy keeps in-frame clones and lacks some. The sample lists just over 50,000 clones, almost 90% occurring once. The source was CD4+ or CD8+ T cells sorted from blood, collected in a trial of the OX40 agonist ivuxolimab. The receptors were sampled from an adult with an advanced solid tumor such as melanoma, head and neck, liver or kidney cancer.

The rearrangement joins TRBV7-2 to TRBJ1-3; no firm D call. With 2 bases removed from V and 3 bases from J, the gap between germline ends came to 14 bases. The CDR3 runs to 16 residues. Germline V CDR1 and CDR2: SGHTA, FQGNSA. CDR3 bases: TGTGCCAGCAGCTTACCCATCCCACTTCATGGAAACACCATATATTTT. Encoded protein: CASSLPIPLHGNTIYF. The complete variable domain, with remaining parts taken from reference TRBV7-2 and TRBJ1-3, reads GAGVSQSPSNKVTEKGKDVELRCDPISGHTALYWYRQSLGQGLEFLIYFQGNSAPDKSGLPSDRFSAERTGGSVSTLTIQRTQQEDSAVYLCASSLPIPLHGNTIYFGEGSWLTVV.

The CDR3 sequence: CASSISGGEVNEQFF. Written as DNA, the CDR3 is TGTGCCAGCAGCATTAGCGGGGGGGAGGTAAATGAGCAGTTCTTC. This rearrangement joins TRBV7-2 to TRBJ2-1; TRBD2 matches 11 bases. The junction had 7 bases not matched to a gene; V was cut back by 5 bases and J by 7 bases. Germline CDR1 SGHTA, CDR2 FQGNSA. CDR3 length: 15 residues.

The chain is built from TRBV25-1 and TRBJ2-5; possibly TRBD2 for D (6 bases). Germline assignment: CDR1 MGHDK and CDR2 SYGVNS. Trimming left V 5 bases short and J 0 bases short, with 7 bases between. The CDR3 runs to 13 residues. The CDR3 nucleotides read TGTGCCAGCAGTTGGACTAACCAAGAGACCCAGTACTTC. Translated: CASSWTNQETQYF.

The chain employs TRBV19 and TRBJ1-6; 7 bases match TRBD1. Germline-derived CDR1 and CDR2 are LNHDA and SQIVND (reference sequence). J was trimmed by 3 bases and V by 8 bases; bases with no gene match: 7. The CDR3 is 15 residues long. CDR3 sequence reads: CASRLGGNYNSPLHF. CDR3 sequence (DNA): TGTGCCAGTCGCTTAGGGGGCAACTATAATTCACCCCTCCACTTT.

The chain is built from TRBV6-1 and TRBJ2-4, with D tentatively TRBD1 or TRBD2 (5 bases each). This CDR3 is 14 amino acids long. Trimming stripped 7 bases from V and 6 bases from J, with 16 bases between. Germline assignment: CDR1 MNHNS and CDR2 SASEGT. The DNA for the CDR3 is TGTGCCAGCATTCGGGACGTGGGGACAAACATTCAGTACTTC. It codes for CASIRDVGTNIQYF.

The CDR3 coding sequence is TGTGCCAGTAGTATAGAGGGCTCGGCCCAAGAGACCCAGTACTTC. Protein sequence: CASSIEGSAQETQYF. This sequence joins TRBV19 and TRBJ2-5; D unresolved. V lost 0 bases and J 1 base, leaving 9 bases between the germline ends. The germline gives CDR1 LNHDA, CDR2 SQIVND (reference sequence). This CDR3 has 15 residues.

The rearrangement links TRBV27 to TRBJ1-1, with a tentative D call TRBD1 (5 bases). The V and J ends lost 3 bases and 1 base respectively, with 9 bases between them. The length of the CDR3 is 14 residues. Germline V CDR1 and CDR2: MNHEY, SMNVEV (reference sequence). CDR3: CASSFRATNTEAFF. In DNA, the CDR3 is TGTGCCAGCAGTTTCAGGGCAACGAACACTGAAGCTTTCTTT.

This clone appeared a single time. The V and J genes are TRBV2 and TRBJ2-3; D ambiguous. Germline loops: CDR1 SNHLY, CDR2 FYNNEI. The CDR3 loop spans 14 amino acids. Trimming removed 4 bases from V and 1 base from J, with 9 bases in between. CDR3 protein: CASSGLVGTDTQYF. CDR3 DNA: TGTGCCAGCAGTGGTTTAGTGGGCACAGATACGCAGTATTTT.

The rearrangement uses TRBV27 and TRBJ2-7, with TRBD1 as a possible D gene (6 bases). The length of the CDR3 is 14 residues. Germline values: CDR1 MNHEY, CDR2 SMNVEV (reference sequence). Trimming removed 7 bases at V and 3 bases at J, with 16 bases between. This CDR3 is CASTPRGHIYEQYF. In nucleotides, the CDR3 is TGTGCCAGCACCCCCCGGGGACACATCTACGAGCAGTACTTC.

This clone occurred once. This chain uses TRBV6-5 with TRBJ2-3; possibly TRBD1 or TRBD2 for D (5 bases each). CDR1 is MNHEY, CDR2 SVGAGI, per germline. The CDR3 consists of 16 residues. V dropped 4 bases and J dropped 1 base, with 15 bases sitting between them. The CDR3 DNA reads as TGTGCCAGCAGTTCCCCCGCCTTGGGGGGCACAGATACGCAGTATTTT. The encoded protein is CASSSPALGGTDTQYF.

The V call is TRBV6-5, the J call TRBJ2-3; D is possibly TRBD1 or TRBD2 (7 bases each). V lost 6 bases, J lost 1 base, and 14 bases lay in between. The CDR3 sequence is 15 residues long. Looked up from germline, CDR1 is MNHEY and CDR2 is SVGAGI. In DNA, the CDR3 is TGTGCCAGCAGAGGGGGCGGGGGACGCACAGATACGCAGTATTTT. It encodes CASRGGGGRTDTQYF.

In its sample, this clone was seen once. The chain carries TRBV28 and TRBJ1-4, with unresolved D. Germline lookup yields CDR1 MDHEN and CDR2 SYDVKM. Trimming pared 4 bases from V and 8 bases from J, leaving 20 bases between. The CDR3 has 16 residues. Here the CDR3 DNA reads TGTGCCAGCAGTTCGCTTCTGGGGATGCCTTGGGAAAAACTGTTTTTT. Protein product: CASSSLLGMPWEKLFF.

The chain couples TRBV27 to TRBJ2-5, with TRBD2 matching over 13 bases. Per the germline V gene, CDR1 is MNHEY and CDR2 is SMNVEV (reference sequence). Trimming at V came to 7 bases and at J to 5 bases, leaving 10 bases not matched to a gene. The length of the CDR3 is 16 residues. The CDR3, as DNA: TGTGCCAGCATGACTAGCGGGAGGTCGGTTGGGGAGACCCAGTACTTC. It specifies CASMTSGRSVGETQYF.

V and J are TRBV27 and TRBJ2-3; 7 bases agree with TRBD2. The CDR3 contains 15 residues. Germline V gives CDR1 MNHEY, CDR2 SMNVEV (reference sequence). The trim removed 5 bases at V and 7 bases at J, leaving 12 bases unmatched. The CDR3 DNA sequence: TGTGCCAGCAGTCCAGGACTAGTCTCAGGATATACGCAGTATTTT. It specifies CASSPGLVSGYTQYF.

The CDR3: CASSLIAGANNEQFF. The CDR3 DNA sequence: TGTGCCAGCAGCTTGATAGCGGGAGCTAACAATGAGCAGTTCTTC. The genes are TRBV11-3 and TRBJ2-1, with TRBD2 matching over 9 bases. The germline V gene encodes CDR1 SGHNT and CDR2 YENEEA. J gave up 5 bases and V 3 bases, and 5 bases lay outside the gene matches. The CDR3 contains 15 residues. The variable domain in full, completed from reference TRBV11-3 and TRBJ2-1, reads EAGVVQSPRYKIIEKKQPVAFWCNPISGHNTLYWYLQNLGQGPELLIRYENEEAVDDSQLPKDRFSAERLKGVDSTLKIQPAELGDSAVYLCASSLIAGANNEQFFGPGTRLTVL.

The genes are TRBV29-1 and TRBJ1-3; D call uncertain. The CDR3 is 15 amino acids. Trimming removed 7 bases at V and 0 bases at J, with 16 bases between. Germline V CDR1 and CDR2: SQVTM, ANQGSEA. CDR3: CSALRDGNSGNTIYF. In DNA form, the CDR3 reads TGCAGCGCCCTACGTGACGGCAACTCTGGAAACACCATATATTTT.

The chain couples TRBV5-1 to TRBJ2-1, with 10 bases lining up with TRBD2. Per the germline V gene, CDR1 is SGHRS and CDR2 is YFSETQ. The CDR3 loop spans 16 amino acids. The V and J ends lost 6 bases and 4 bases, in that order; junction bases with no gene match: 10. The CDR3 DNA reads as TGCGCCAGCAACCCCGGGGCAGCGGGGGGGTACAATGAGCAGTTCTTC. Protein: CASNPGAAGGYNEQFF.

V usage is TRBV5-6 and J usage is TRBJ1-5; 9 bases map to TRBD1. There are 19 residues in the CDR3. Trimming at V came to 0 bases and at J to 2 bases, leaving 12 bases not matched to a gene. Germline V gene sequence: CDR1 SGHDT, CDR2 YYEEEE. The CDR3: CASSLGWGQGQFGNQPQHF. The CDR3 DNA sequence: TGTGCCAGCAGCTTGGGATGGGGACAGGGCCAGTTTGGCAATCAGCCCCAGCATTTT.

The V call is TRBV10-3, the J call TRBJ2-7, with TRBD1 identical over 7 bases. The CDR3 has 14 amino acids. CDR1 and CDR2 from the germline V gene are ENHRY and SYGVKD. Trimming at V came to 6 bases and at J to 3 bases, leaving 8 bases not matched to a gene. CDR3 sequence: CAIRQTAGGYEQYF. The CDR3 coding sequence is TGTGCCATCAGACAGACTGCAGGGGGCTACGAGCAGTACTTC.

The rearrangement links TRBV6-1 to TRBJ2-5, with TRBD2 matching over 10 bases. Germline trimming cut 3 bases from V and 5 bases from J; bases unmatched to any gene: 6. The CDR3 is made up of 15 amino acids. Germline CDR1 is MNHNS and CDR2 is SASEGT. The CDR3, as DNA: TGTGCCAGCAGTGAGGAACTAGCGGGGTGGGAGACCCAGTACTTC. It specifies CASSEELAGWETQYF.

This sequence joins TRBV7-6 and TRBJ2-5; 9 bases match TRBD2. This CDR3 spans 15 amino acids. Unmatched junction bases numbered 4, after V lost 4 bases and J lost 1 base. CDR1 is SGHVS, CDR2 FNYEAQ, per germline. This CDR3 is CASSSISGGQETQYF. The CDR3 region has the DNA TGTGCCAGCAGCTCCATTAGCGGGGGCCAAGAGACCCAGTACTTC.